The 20 T cell receptor beta chains in this list originate from one sample, sequenced in a study of metastatic and nonmetastatic thyroid tumors. There were no patients who had received any treatment before thyroid surgery. Using MiXCR, TCRdb re-called clones from the PCR reads. Of tens of thousands of clones in the sample, around 16% are singletons; the top ten hold 6% to 7%. The sequencing sample was made of blood. The receptors were gathered from a male donor with papillary thyroid cancer or a benign thyroid nodule (not recorded which). Some clones in this sample may be carry-over from other donors' samples.

This clone was seen many times. The rearrangement joins TRBV5-5 to TRBJ2-2; TRBD1 might be the D (8 bases). The CDR3 totals 16 residues. V was shortened by 4 bases and J by 1 base, with 14 bases between the two germline ends. Germline V gene data show CDR1 as SGHKS and CDR2 as YYEKEE (reference sequence). CDR3 nucleotides: TGTGCCAGCAGCAACAGGGGGGGCCAGAACACCGGGGAGCTGTTTTTT. This encodes CASSNRGGQNTGELFF.

This clone was observed many times. This chain uses TRBV4-2 with TRBJ2-1; TRBD2 agrees at 10 bases. The CDR3 is 17 amino acids. Germline lookup yields CDR1 LGHNA and CDR2 YNFKEQ. The trim removed 4 bases at V and 5 bases at J, leaving 11 bases unmatched. The CDR3 region is CASSPTSGSLLDNEQFF. In DNA form, the CDR3 reads TGTGCCAGCAGCCCGACTAGCGGGTCCCTTTTGGACAATGAGCAGTTCTTC.

This clone has a count of ten or more. The V and J genes are TRBV27 and TRBJ2-5, with a tentative D call TRBD2 (5 bases). The V gene lost 4 bases and the J gene lost 1 base, with 22 bases spanning the gap. The CDR3 totals 18 residues. CDR1 and CDR2 from the germline V gene are MNHEY and SMNVEV (reference sequence). The CDR3 region has the DNA TGTGCCAGCAGTTCTTATCCCAGCGGTACAGACCTCCAAGAGACCCAGTACTTC. It specifies CASSSYPSGTDLQETQYF.

Judged by abundance, this clone is medium-sized (0.01 to 0.1%). The chain employs TRBV6-2 or TRBV6-3 and TRBJ2-7, with TRBD2 matching 11 bases. Germline V gene lookup returns CDR1 MNHEY and CDR2 SVGEGT. The CDR3 loop spans 15 amino acids. V dropped 5 bases and J dropped 2; count of bases not matched to a gene: 5. The DNA for the CDR3 is TGTGCCAGCAGTCGACTAGCGGGACCTGCCTACGAGCAGTACTTC. It encodes CASSRLAGPAYEQYF.

This clone has only a few counts. Here the CDR3 DNA reads TGTGCCAGCAGTTCCGGGAGGCAGTACTTC. It specifies CASSSGRQYF. The chain carries TRBV12-3 or TRBV12-4 and TRBJ2-7; a possible D gene is TRBD2 (6 bases). This CDR3 is built from 10 residues. V lost 4 bases to trimming and J lost 9 bases, with 7 bases between them.

This clone was observed many times. J is TRBJ1-6 and V is TRBV2; D remains ambiguous. V lost 8 bases and J lost 0, with 14 bases in between. Germline loops: CDR1 SNHLY, CDR2 FYNNEI. This CDR3 is built from 16 residues. The CDR3 protein is CASEPRGGSYNSPLHF. In nucleotides, the CDR3 is TGTGCCAGCGAACCTCGGGGAGGCTCCTATAATTCACCCCTCCACTTT.

This clone was seen many times. V usage is TRBV4-1 and J usage is TRBJ2-5; D remains ambiguous. This CDR3 has 16 amino acids. Germline V gene sequence: CDR1 MGHRA, CDR2 YSYEKL. The germline V and J ends were trimmed by 1 base and 0 bases, with 12 bases remaining between them. This chain's CDR3 is CASSQGASPYQETQYF. Here the CDR3 DNA reads TGCGCCAGCAGCCAAGGAGCATCGCCGTACCAAGAGACCCAGTACTTC.

There are many counts of this clone. The chain has TRBV4-1 and TRBJ2-1; perhaps TRBD2 as D (5 bases). Germline CDR1 MGHRA, CDR2 YSYEKL. CDR3 size: 18 residues. Trimming shortened V by 7 bases and J by 2 bases, and 24 bases separated the two germline ends. CDR3: CASTPGLERGRTYNEQFF. DNA of the CDR3: TGCGCCAGCACCCCGGGGTTGGAACGGGGTCGGACCTACAATGAGCAGTTCTTC.

This clone was detected ten times or more. The V call is TRBV11-3, the J call TRBJ2-3; TRBD2 agrees at 10 bases. Trimming cost V 0 bases and J 1 base; bases outside gene matches: 4. This CDR3 comprises 17 residues. Per the germline V gene, CDR1 is SGHNT and CDR2 is YENEEA. The CDR3 here is CASSLEAGGPGTDTQYF. CDR3 coding DNA: TGTGCCAGCAGCTTAGAAGCGGGAGGGCCGGGCACAGATACGCAGTATTTT.

This clone was recorded many times. The V and J genes are TRBV19 and TRBJ1-5; 10 bases map to TRBD1. The CDR3 sequence is 15 residues long. With 3 bases clipped from V and 6 bases from J, the junction kept 5 bases outside the gene matches. Germline V CDR1 and CDR2: LNHDA, SQIVND (reference sequence). DNA of the CDR3: TGTGCCAGTAGTATCGGTGACAGGGGGCCTCAGCCCCAGCATTTT. Translated, it gives CASSIGDRGPQPQHF.

At least ten counts were recorded for this clone. The V gene is TRBV30, the J gene TRBJ2-7; TRBD1 is a possible D gene (6 bases). This CDR3 is built from 14 residues. Germline CDR1 and CDR2: GTSNPN and SVGIG (reference sequence). V shed 3 bases and J shed 1 base, with 13 bases lying between them. CDR3: CAWRRQGLSYEQYF. The CDR3 nucleotides read TGTGCCTGGAGGAGGCAGGGGCTATCCTACGAGCAGTACTTC. The full variable domain, completed using reference TRBV30 and TRBJ2-7, is SQTIHQWPATLVQPVGSPLSLECTVEGTSNPNLYWYRQAAGRGLQLLFYSVGIGQISSEVPQNLSASRPQDRQFILSSKKLLLSDSGFYLCAWRRQGLSYEQYFGPGTRLTVT.

This sequence joins TRBV28 and TRBJ1-5; a weak D match, TRBD1 (6 bases). The V and J ends lost 7 bases and 7 bases respectively, with 17 bases between them. The CDR3 has 14 residues. CDR1 MDHEN and CDR2 SYDVKM come from the germline V gene. CDR3 region: CASNLRGSGQPQHF. Here the CDR3 DNA reads TGTGCCAGCAACCTCAGGGGAAGTGGGCAGCCCCAGCATTTT.

As for this clone: This sample also contains other DNA sequences that code for the same CDR3. V gene TRBV10-2 combines with J gene TRBJ2-5; D possibly corresponds to TRBD2 (5 bases). Germline loops: CDR1 WSHSY, CDR2 SAAADI. CDR3 length: 15 amino acids. Trimming shortened V by 0 bases and J by 5 bases, and 13 bases separated the two germline ends. CDR3 sequence reads: CASSESTRGRETQYF. CDR3 nucleotides: TGCGCCAGCAGTGAGTCGACCCGGGGTCGGGAGACCCAGTACTTC.

This clone ranks as medium-sized. As DNA, the CDR3 is TGCAGTCCCTATTGGGGAGACTATGGCTACACCTTC. As protein: CSPYWGDYGYTF. The chain recombines TRBV20-1 with TRBJ1-2; D not resolved. This CDR3 has 12 residues. Germline assignment: CDR1 DFQATT and CDR2 SNEGSKA (reference sequence). Trimming took off 8 bases at V and 3 bases at J, with 13 bases between the two ends.

This clone was seen only a few times. V usage is TRBV6-2 or TRBV6-3 and J usage is TRBJ2-2; TRBD2 is a possible D gene (5 bases). Germline values: CDR1 MNHEY, CDR2 SVGEGT. Trimming removed 11 bases at V and 5 bases at J, with 24 bases between. The CDR3 extends over 16 amino acids. CDR3 DNA sequence: TGTGCCGGCGGCCCTAGCTTTCGATTTCAGACCGGGGAGCTGTTTTTT. Translation: CAGGPSFRFQTGELFF.

This clone has more than one count but fewer than ten. CDR3 in amino acids: CAARQGSSYEQYF. CDR3 nucleotide sequence: TGTGCCGCTAGACAGGGGAGCTCCTACGAGCAGTACTTC. The chain carries TRBV28 and TRBJ2-7; 8 nucleotides match TRBD1. Germline CDR1 MDHEN, CDR2 SYDVKM. CDR3 size: 13 residues. J was trimmed by 0 bases and V by 11 bases; bases with no gene match: 6.

This clone came up many times. The chain is built from TRBV28 and TRBJ1-1; D possibly corresponds to TRBD1 (5 bases). Germline V gene sequence: CDR1 MDHEN, CDR2 SYDVKM. The CDR3 covers 15 residues. Deletions cut 2 bases from V and 10 bases from J, with 20 bases between. CDR3 nucleotides: TGTGCCAGCAGTTTAAGGTTGGGAAGGGCTGGGGGAGCTTTCTTT. This sequence encodes CASSLRLGRAGGAFF.

The chain recombines TRBV6-2 or TRBV6-3 with TRBJ2-7, with D tentatively TRBD1 (6 bases). Germline values: CDR1 MNHEY, CDR2 SVGEGT. Trimming stripped 2 bases from V and 0 bases from J, with 8 bases between. The CDR3 has 14 residues. In DNA, the CDR3 is TGTGCCAGCAGTTACCGGGACATCTCCTACGAGCAGTACTTC. Translation: CASSYRDISYEQYF.

This clone was picked up a small number of times. The gene calls are TRBV6-1 and TRBJ2-1; TRBD2 agrees at 9 bases. Germline V lookup: CDR1 MNHNS, CDR2 SASEGT. V was clipped by 3 bases and J by 6 bases; unmatched bases: 6. This CDR3 comprises 15 residues. The CDR3 sequence is CASSDGAGGVNEQFF. CDR3 in DNA: TGTGCCAGCAGTGATGGAGCGGGAGGTGTCAATGAGCAGTTCTTC.

This clone was recorded at least ten times. The V gene is TRBV18, the J gene TRBJ2-1; 10 bases map to TRBD2. This CDR3 region has 16 residues. V shed 1 base, J shed 7 bases, and the junction held 7 bases outside the gene matches. From germline, CDR1 is KGHSH and CDR2 LQKENI. The CDR3 protein is CASSPRGTSGKNEQFF. The CDR3 region has the DNA TGTGCCAGCTCACCACGGGGTACTAGCGGGAAGAATGAGCAGTTCTTC.